This record concerns one T cell receptor (beta chain) sequence. There is no known antigen for this receptor. No clone much larger than this one lies a single base away; base qualities are absent. The data belong to a study of OX40 agonist ivuxolimab in advanced cancers. For the wider study: The costimulatory receptor OX40 (CD134) was targeted by ivuxolimab, a fully human IgG2 agonistic monoclonal antibody. Intravenous ivuxolimab was administered to patients every 2 weeks at six dose levels: 0.01, 0.1, 0.3, 1.5, 3 and 10 mg/kg. Peripheral TCRbeta sequencing aimed to test whether ivuxolimab altered TCR sequence diversity and caused clonal T-cell expansion. The paper covers the monotherapy dose-escalation part of the phase I ivuxolimab trial, which included N ≈ 54 patients. Of the roughly 50 dose-escalation patients, hepatocellular carcinoma was present in about 20, melanoma in approximately 15, renal cell carcinoma in 9 and head and neck cancer in 9. In the dose-escalation cohort, approximately 80% of patients were male, and the mean age was 60 years with a range of about 20 to 90. Partial responses occurred in three dose-escalation patients: two with cutaneous melanoma and one with hepatocellular carcinoma. Prior anti-PD-1, anti-PD-L1 or anti-CTLA-4 therapy was permitted, and 40% to 50% of dose-escalation patients had received checkpoint inhibitors. The research as a whole found: Which antigens the clonally expanded peripheral T cells were specific for was not determined. In partial responders in the 0.1-3.0 mg/kg groups, normalized peripheral clonal expansion was found to be among the lowest, especially among CD8+ T cells. At doses of 0.1 to 3.0 mg/kg, clonal expansion of both CD4+ and CD8+ T cells in blood was seen between baseline and week 6. Low levels of normalized T-cell clonal expansion were also seen in some patients who did not respond. After ivuxolimab, expanded clones were on average more numerous among CD8+ T cells than among CD4+ T cells.

Patients with a history of autoimmune disease or receiving systemic immunosuppression were excluded from the trial. Peripheral blood for TCR sequencing was collected from all dose cohorts at baseline, on cycle 4 day 1, and on cycle 7 day 1. Samples were obtained from an open-label, multicenter, first-in-human phase I dose-escalation trial of ivuxolimab. Adults with locally advanced or metastatic head and neck squamous cell, hepatocellular, melanoma or renal cell carcinoma were enrolled in the trial. CD4+ and CD8+ T cells were sorted separately from peripheral blood before TCR sequencing. CDR1 and CDR2, per the germline V gene (reference sequence), are MNHEY and SMNVEV. V and J lose 4 bases and 15 bases, and a span of 14 bases separates them. The CDR3 starts with the cysteine, ends with the phenylalanine, and has 11 residues. Solely the CDR3 DNA is kept, with 33 bases framed from the first base. To sequence the TCRbeta CDR3 region, genomic DNA was isolated from the sorted cells. The immunoSEQ Assay was used to sequence the TCRbeta CDR3 regions. TCRdb limited this immuneACCESS table to in-frame rearrangements with V and J called. A share of clones is missing; checked studies link under half to unresolved V genes, and the rest is unexplained. In all, the sample holds 70,000 to 95,000 clones, and 90% to 95% of those were seen once. Approximately 2.9% of the sample lies in the top ten.

This TCR was recovered from an adult with an advanced solid tumor such as melanoma, head and neck, liver or kidney cancer. This receptor chain uses TRBV27 and TRBJ2-3; TRBD2 is a weak D gene call, 6 bases matching. Here the sequenced sample was CD4+ or CD8+ T cells sorted from blood, taken in a trial of the OX40 agonist ivuxolimab. CDR3 protein: CASSSSGPLYF. The nucleotide sequence is given as TGTGCCAGCAGTTCCAGCGGGCCTCTCTATTTT.